The 21 T cell receptor beta chains listed next were all sequenced from one sample in a study of shared clonotypes between healthy human individuals. Profiled with immunoSEQ multiplex PCR; TCRdb holds only in-frame clones, not every one. The table records some 200,000 clones, approximately 60% of them present only once. The sample was memory CD4+ T cells sorted from blood. Subset of the sample: CD45RA-negative fraction. Every receptor here comes from a man between 25 and 39 years old in good health.

The genes are TRBV18 and TRBJ1-1; a possible D gene is TRBD1 (6 bases). Germline CDR1 is KGHSH and CDR2 is LQKENI. The V end was cut by 0 bases, the J end by 1 base, with 9 bases between. This CDR3 contains 15 residues. CDR3 nucleotides: TGTGCCAGCTCACCACCGAGGGGACAGAACACTGAAGCTTTCTTT. Its translation: CASSPPRGQNTEAFF.

This chain uses TRBV4-3 with TRBJ1-1; D is unclear. CDR3 size: 14 residues. Deletions cut 0 bases from V and 3 bases from J, with 8 bases between. Germline V CDR1 and CDR2: LGHNA, YSLEER. The CDR3 loop reads CASSQDSRHTEAFF. CDR3 DNA: TGCGCCAGCAGCCAAGACTCAAGACACACTGAAGCTTTCTTT.

V gene TRBV27 combines with J gene TRBJ2-7; 9 nucleotides align to TRBD1. Germline assignment: CDR1 MNHEY and CDR2 SMNVEV (reference sequence). This CDR3 region has 14 residues. The trim removed 4 bases at V and 9 bases at J, leaving 10 bases unmatched. CDR3 nucleotide sequence: TGTGCCAGCAGTTGGACCGGGACAGGGCTGTGGCAGTACTTC. It codes for CASSWTGTGLWQYF.

The chain joins TRBV11-2 to TRBJ2-1, with 10 bases identical to TRBD2. Germline loops: CDR1 SGHAT, CDR2 FQNNGV. The trim removed 8 bases at V and 2 bases at J, leaving 6 bases unmatched. The CDR3 extends over 15 amino acids. CDR3 amino acids: CASRPLAGAYNEQFF. The CDR3 DNA follows: TGTGCCAGCCGCCCCCTAGCGGGGGCCTACAATGAGCAGTTCTTC. Based on the CDR3 plus reference TRBV11-2 and TRBJ2-1, the full variable domain is EAGVAQSPRYKIIEKRQSVAFWCNPISGHATLYWYQQILGQGPKLLIQFQNNGVVDDSQLPKDRFSAERLKGVDSTLKIQPAKLEDSAVYLCASRPLAGAYNEQFFGPGTRLTVL.

V gene TRBV5-1 combines with J gene TRBJ2-1; perhaps TRBD2 as D (6 bases). This CDR3 region has 14 residues. The V and J ends lost 4 bases and 8 bases respectively, with 16 bases between them. Germline V gene data show CDR1 as SGHRS and CDR2 as YFSETQ. The CDR3, as DNA: TGCGCCAGCAGCGGGGACTTCATGATCGATGAGCAGTTCTTC. This translates into CASSGDFMIDEQFF.

This clone was found once. This sequence joins TRBV27 and TRBJ1-4; 7 bases match TRBD1. Trimming took 4 bases from V and 4 from J; bases not matched to a gene: 6. Germline lookup yields CDR1 MNHEY and CDR2 SMNVEV (reference sequence). The CDR3 is 15 residues long. The CDR3 spells CASSSGQPINEKLFF. As DNA, the CDR3 is TGTGCCAGCAGTTCGGGACAGCCCATTAATGAAAAACTGTTTTTT.

The V gene is TRBV11-2, the J gene TRBJ2-1; 13 bases map to TRBD2. Germline assignment: CDR1 SGHAT and CDR2 FQNNGV. This CDR3 comprises 15 residues. With V trimmed by 7 bases and J by 9 bases, 9 bases remained unmatched. The CDR3 loop reads CASTPTSGRAGEQFF. CDR3 bases: TGTGCCAGCACCCCCACTAGCGGGAGGGCCGGTGAGCAGTTCTTC.

J is TRBJ2-3 and V is TRBV10-1, with 12 bases that match TRBD2. CDR3 size: 14 residues. Germline CDR1 reads WNHNN; CDR2 reads SYGVQD (reference sequence). The junction had 3 bases not matched to a gene; V was cut back by 4 bases and J by 7 bases. Here the CDR3 reads CASSGTSGTNTQYF. The DNA of the CDR3 is TGCGCCAGCAGTGGGACTAGCGGGACAAATACGCAGTATTTT.

The V and J genes are TRBV5-1 and TRBJ2-3; D could derive from TRBD1 or TRBD2 (5 bases each). The CDR3 loop spans 16 amino acids. V gave up 4 bases and J gave up 3 bases, with 18 bases separating them. Germline loops: CDR1 SGHRS, CDR2 YFSETQ. The CDR3 DNA sequence: TGCGCCAGCAGCCCACGGGGAGCGCCAGGGACAGATACGCAGTATTTT. Translated: CASSPRGAPGTDTQYF.

V gene TRBV5-1 combines with J gene TRBJ1-5; no clear D gene. The CDR3 has 15 residues. Germline V gene lookup returns CDR1 SGHRS and CDR2 YFSETQ. V lost 0 bases and J 7 bases, leaving 14 bases between the germline ends. The CDR3 nucleotides read TGCGCCAGCAGCTTGGTTCCCGAAATTGGGCAGCCCCAGCATTTT. This encodes CASSLVPEIGQPQHF.

The V and J genes are TRBV18 and TRBJ2-7, with 11 bases fitting TRBD1. Germline assignment: CDR1 KGHSH and CDR2 LQKENI. The CDR3 extends over 19 amino acids. The V gene end was trimmed by 0 bases and the J gene end by 1 base; junction bases not matched to a gene: 11. CDR3 in amino acids: CASSPPMGQGVLGSYEQYF. The CDR3 nucleotides read TGTGCCAGCTCACCACCGATGGGACAGGGGGTTCTTGGGTCCTACGAGCAGTACTTC.

V usage is TRBV5-1 and J usage is TRBJ2-1; TRBD2 matches 8 bases. The CDR3 contains 15 residues. V dropped 4 bases and J dropped 3; count of bases not matched to a gene: 6. From germline, CDR1 is SGHRS and CDR2 YFSETQ. This CDR3 reads CASSKTSGYYNEQFF. For the CDR3, the DNA is TGCGCCAGCAGCAAAACTAGCGGTTACTACAATGAGCAGTTCTTC.

This clone has ten or more counts. Other DNA sequences in this specimen translate into the identical CDR3. The genes are TRBV7-9 and TRBJ2-7; 9 positions match TRBD2. The CDR3 is 16 amino acids. The trim removed 0 bases at V and 1 base at J, leaving 4 bases unmatched. Germline V gene data show CDR1 as SEHNR and CDR2 as FQNEAQ (reference sequence). The CDR3 region is CASSLAGSGSSYEQYF. Here the CDR3 DNA reads TGTGCCAGCAGCTTAGCGGGTAGCGGGAGTTCCTACGAGCAGTACTTC.

The chain combines TRBV11-2 with TRBJ2-5, with D unresolved. Germline CDR1 reads SGHAT; CDR2 reads FQNNGV. The CDR3 covers 14 residues. Trimming stripped 1 base from V and 4 bases from J, with 10 bases between. In DNA, the CDR3 is TGTGCCAGCAGCTTAGTTGCTTTGGTAGAGACCCAGTACTTC. This sequence encodes CASSLVALVETQYF.

The chain links TRBV28 to TRBJ1-2; maybe TRBD1 (5 bases). V was shortened by 7 bases and J by 2 bases, with 14 bases between the two germline ends. From germline, CDR1 is MDHEN and CDR2 SYDVKM. CDR3 length: 14 residues. The CDR3 loop is CASNPADRNYGYTF. For the CDR3, the DNA is TGTGCCAGCAACCCCGCAGACAGAAACTATGGCTACACCTTC.

This clone was picked up a small number of times. This chain uses TRBV19 with TRBJ2-2, with a weak D call TRBD1 (5 bases). The germline V gene encodes CDR1 LNHDA and CDR2 SQIVND (reference sequence). Between the trimmed V and J ends, which lost 4 bases and 0 bases, there was a span of 12 bases. CDR3 size: 16 residues. The CDR3 is CASSKDNPPNTGELFF. The CDR3 DNA sequence: TGTGCCAGTAGTAAGGACAACCCCCCGAACACCGGGGAGCTGTTTTTT.

V usage is TRBV5-1 and J usage is TRBJ2-3; TRBD2 agrees at 7 bases. The CDR3 runs 18 residues. Losses at the gene ends were 0 bases for V and 2 bases for J; bases not matched to a gene: 12. Germline CDR1 is SGHRS and CDR2 is YFSETQ. The CDR3 here is CASSLVGMGGHVTDTQYF. DNA of the CDR3: TGCGCCAGCAGCTTGGTCGGGATGGGAGGGCACGTCACAGATACGCAGTATTTT.

CDR3: CASSVEGVGDTQYF. CDR3 sequence (DNA): TGTGCCAGCAGCGTAGAAGGGGTCGGAGATACGCAGTATTTT. The rearrangement joins TRBV9 to TRBJ2-3; D may be TRBD1 (5 bases). From germline, CDR1 is SGDLS and CDR2 YYNGEE. Trimming shortened V by 0 bases and J by 5 bases, and 10 bases separated the two germline ends. The CDR3 has 14 residues.

J is TRBJ2-3 and V is TRBV9, with D maybe TRBD1 (6 bases). There are 15 residues in the CDR3. From germline, CDR1 is SGDLS and CDR2 YYNGEE. The germline V and J ends were trimmed by 2 bases and 0 bases, with 10 bases remaining between them. The CDR3 here is CASSVRTASTDTQYF. CDR3 DNA: TGTGCCAGCAGCGTTAGGACAGCCAGCACAGATACGCAGTATTTT.

This sequence joins TRBV7-3 and TRBJ1-1, with a weak D call TRBD1 (5 bases). This CDR3 is 15 amino acids long. Trimming removed 4 bases from V and 1 base from J, with 13 bases in between. The germline V gene has CDR1 SGHTA and CDR2 FQGTGA. CDR3: CASSSTGVGNTEAFF. CDR3 sequence (DNA): TGTGCCAGCAGCTCCACGGGGGTGGGGAACACTGAAGCTTTCTTT.

The V gene is TRBV4-1, the J gene TRBJ2-1; a weak D match, TRBD2 (6 bases). This CDR3 region has 17 residues. CDR1 MGHRA and CDR2 YSYEKL come from the germline V gene. Trimming shortened V by 0 bases and J by 0 bases, and 12 bases separated the two germline ends. The CDR3 DNA reads as TGCGCCAGCAGCCAAGAGGAGGGGCGGCTCTCCTACAATGAGCAGTTCTTC. It codes for CASSQEEGRLSYNEQFF.